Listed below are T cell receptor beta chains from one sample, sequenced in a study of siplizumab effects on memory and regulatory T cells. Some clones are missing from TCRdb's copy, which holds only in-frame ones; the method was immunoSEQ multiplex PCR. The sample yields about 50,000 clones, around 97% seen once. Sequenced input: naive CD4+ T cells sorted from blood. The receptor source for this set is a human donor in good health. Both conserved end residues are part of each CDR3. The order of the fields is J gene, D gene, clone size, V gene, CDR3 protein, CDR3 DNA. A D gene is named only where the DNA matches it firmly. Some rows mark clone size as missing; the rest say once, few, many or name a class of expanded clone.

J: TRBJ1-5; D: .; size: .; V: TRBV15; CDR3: CATSRDPVGNQPQHF; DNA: TGTGCCACCAGCAGAGATCCAGTCGGCAATCAGCCCCAGCATTTT
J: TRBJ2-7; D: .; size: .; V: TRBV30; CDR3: CAWAPFRSEQYF; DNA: TGTGCCTGGGCCCCCTTTAGAAGCGAGCAGTACTTC
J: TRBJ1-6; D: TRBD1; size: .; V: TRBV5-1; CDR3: CASSLDRGNSPLHF; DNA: TGCGCCAGCAGCTTGGACAGGGGAAATTCACCCCTCCACTTT
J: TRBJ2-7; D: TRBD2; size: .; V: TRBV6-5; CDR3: CASSYTSGVTYEQYF; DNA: TGTGCCAGCAGTTACACGAGCGGGGTTACCTACGAGCAGTACTTC
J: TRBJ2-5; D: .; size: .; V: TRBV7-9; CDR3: CASNSGTKGPETQYF; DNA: TGTGCCAGCAACTCCGGGACAAAGGGGCCAGAGACCCAGTACTTC
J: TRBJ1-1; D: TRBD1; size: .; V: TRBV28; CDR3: CASSRQGYTAEAFF; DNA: TGTGCCAGCAGTCGACAGGGTTACACCGCTGAAGCTTTCTTT
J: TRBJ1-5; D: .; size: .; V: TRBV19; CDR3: CASSIASVVNQPQHF; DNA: TGTGCCAGTAGTATAGCCTCGGTAGTCAATCAGCCCCAGCATTTT
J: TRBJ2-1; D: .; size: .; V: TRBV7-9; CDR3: CASTKGRDYNEQFF; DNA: TGTGCCAGCACCAAAGGCCGGGACTACAATGAGCAGTTCTTC
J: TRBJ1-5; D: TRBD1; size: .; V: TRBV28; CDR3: CASSWGDRGKGDSNQPQHF; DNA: TGTGCCAGCAGTTGGGGGGACAGGGGGAAGGGTGATAGCAATCAGCCCCAGCATTTT
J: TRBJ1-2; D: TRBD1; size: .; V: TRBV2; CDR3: CASRTGVDYGYTF; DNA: TGTGCCAGTCGAACAGGGGTCGACTATGGCTACACCTTC
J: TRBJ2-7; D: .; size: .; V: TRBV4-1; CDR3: CASSRSLGVISEQYF; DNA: TGCGCCAGCAGCCGTTCCCTCGGGGTTATCAGCGAGCAGTACTTC
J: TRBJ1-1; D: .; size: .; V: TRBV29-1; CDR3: CSVSRRNTEAFF; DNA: TGCAGCGTTTCAAGGAGGAACACTGAAGCTTTCTTT
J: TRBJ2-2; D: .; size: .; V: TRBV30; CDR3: CAWTGGSGRTGELFF; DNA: TGTGCCTGGACTGGGGGGAGCGGTCGTACCGGGGAGCTGTTTTTT
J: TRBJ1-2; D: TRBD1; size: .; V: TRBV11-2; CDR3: CASSPRQGKIYGYTF; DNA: TGTGCCAGCAGCCCCCGACAGGGGAAGATCTATGGCTACACCTTC
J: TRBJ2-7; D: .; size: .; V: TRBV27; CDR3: CASSLGLPSSYEQYF; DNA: TGTGCCAGCAGTTTGGGACTTCCGAGCTCCTACGAGCAGTACTTC
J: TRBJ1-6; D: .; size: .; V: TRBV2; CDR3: CASRPGGSPLHF; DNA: TGTGCCAGCAGGCCAGGAGGTTCACCCCTCCACTTT
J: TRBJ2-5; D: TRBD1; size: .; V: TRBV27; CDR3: CASREMGQQETQYF; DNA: TGTGCCAGCAGAGAAATGGGACAGCAAGAGACCCAGTACTTC
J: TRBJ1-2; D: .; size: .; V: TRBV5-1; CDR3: CASSLAVRTYGYTF; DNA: TGCGCCAGCAGCTTGGCCGTACGGACCTATGGCTACACCTTC
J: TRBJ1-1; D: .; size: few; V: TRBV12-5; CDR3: CASGLSSPGGGTEAFF; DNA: TGTGCTAGTGGTTTGTCATCCCCTGGGGGGGGGACTGAAGCTTTCTTT
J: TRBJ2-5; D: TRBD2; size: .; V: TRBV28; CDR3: CASSVGLAGVYGETQYF; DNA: TGTGCCAGCAGTGTGGGACTAGCGGGAGTTTATGGCGAGACCCAGTACTTC
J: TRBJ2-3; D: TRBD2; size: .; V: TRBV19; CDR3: CASRKGTSGRDTQYF; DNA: TGTGCCAGTAGAAAGGGGACTAGCGGGAGGGATACGCAGTATTTT
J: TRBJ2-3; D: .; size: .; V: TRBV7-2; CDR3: CASSGGLGRTDTQYF; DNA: TGTGCCAGCAGCGGGGGACTTGGGCGTACAGATACGCAGTATTTT
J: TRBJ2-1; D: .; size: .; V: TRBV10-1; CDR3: CASSGGFNNEQFF; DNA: TGCGCCAGTTCGGGGGGCTTCAACAATGAGCAGTTCTTC
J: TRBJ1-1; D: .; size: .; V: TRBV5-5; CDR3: CASSFLQEIFTEAFF; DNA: TGTGCCAGCAGCTTTCTACAGGAGATTTTCACTGAAGCTTTCTTT
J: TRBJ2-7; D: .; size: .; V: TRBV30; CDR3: CAWSQLGRAKDYEQYF; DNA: TGTGCCTGGAGTCAACTCGGCCGGGCAAAGGACTACGAGCAGTACTTC
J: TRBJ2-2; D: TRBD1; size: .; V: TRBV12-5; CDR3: CASGPRTGNTGELFF; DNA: TGTGCTAGTGGTCCAAGGACAGGGAACACCGGGGAGCTGTTTTTT
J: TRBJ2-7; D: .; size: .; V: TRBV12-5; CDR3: CASGLVLTLSSYEQYF; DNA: TGTGCTAGTGGTTTGGTACTGACGTTGAGCTCCTACGAGCAGTACTTC
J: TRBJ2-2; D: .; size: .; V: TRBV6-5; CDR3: CASSYSTGPGAGELFF; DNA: TGTGCCAGCAGTTACTCGACTGGGCCAGGGGCCGGGGAGCTGTTTTTT
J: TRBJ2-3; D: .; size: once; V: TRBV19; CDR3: CASSIRGSVDTQYF; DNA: TGTGCCAGTAGTATAAGGGGTAGCGTAGATACGCAGTATTTT
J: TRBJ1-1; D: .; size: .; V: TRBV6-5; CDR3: CASSYFGGGRTEAFF; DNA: TGTGCCAGCAGTTACTTTGGAGGGGGGCGCACTGAAGCTTTCTTT
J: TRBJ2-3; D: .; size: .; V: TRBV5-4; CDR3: CASSSPGGTDTQYF; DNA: TGTGCCAGCAGCTCACCGGGGGGCACAGATACGCAGTATTTT
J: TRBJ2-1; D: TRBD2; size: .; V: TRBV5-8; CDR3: CASSFSGRGYNEQFF; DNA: TGTGCCAGCAGCTTTAGCGGGAGGGGATACAATGAGCAGTTCTTC
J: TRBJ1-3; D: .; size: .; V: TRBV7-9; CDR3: CASSLAGGSGNTIYF; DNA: TGTGCCAGCAGCTTAGCTGGGGGTTCTGGAAACACCATATATTTT
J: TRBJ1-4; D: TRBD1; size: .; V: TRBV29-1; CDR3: CSVEGQGNEKLFF; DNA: TGCAGCGTTGAGGGACAGGGGAACGAAAAACTGTTTTTT
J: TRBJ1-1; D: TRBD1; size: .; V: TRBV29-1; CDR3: CSVEDHRGNTEAFF; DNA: TGCAGCGTTGAAGATCACAGGGGGAACACTGAAGCTTTCTTT
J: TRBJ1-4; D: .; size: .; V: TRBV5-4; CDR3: CASSLAVNEKLFF; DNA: TGTGCCAGCAGCTTGGCGGTTAATGAAAAACTGTTTTTT
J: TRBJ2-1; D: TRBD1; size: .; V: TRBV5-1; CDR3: CASSLEGTGYNEQFF; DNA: TGCGCCAGCAGCTTGGAGGGGACAGGGTACAATGAGCAGTTCTTC
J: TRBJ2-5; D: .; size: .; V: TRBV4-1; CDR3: CASSQVISETQYF; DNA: TGCGCCAGCAGCCAAGTTATTTCGGAGACCCAGTACTTC
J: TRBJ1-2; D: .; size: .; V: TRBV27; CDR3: CASSTTPRGYGYTF; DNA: TGTGCCAGCAGTACGACACCGAGAGGCTATGGCTACACCTTC
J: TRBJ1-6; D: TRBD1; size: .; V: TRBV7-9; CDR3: CASSLDRVYSPLHF; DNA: TGTGCCAGCAGCCTGGACAGGGTCTATTCACCCCTCCACTTT
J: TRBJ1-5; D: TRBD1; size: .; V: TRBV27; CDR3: CASSFTGGNQPQHF; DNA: TGTGCCAGCAGTTTTACAGGGGGCAATCAGCCCCAGCATTTT
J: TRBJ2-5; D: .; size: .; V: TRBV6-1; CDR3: CASSPTGAGETQYF; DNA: TGTGCCAGCAGCCCCACGGGGGCAGGGGAGACCCAGTACTTC
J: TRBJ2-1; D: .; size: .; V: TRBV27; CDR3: CASRTPQGYNEQFF; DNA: TGTGCCAGCAGAACCCCGCAGGGATACAATGAGCAGTTCTTC
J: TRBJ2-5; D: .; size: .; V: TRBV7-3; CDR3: CASRPQETQYF; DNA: TGTGCCAGCAGGCCTCAAGAGACCCAGTACTTC
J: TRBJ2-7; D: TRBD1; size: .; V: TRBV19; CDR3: CASSPGQGIYEQYF; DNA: TGTGCCAGTAGTCCGGGACAGGGGATCTACGAGCAGTACTTC
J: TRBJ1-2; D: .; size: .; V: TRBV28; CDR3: CASSLAGQKNYGYTF; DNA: TGTGCCAGCAGTTTAGCCGGACAGAAAAACTATGGCTACACCTTC
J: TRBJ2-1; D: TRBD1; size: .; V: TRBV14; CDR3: CASSKPGQGFLGQFF; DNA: TGTGCCAGCAGCAAACCGGGACAGGGCTTTTTGGGGCAGTTCTTC
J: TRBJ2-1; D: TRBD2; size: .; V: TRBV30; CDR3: CAWSVRLADYNEQFF; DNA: TGTGCCTGGAGTGTACGGCTAGCGGACTACAATGAGCAGTTCTTC
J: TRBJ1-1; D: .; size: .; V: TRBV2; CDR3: CASSERTGNTEAFF; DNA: TGTGCCAGCAGTGAACGGACGGGGAACACTGAAGCTTTCTTT
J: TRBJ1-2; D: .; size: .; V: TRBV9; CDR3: CASSEVGSYGYTF; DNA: TGTGCCAGCAGCGAGGTCGGATCGTATGGCTACACCTTC
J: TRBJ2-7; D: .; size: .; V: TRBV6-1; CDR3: CASSGRGPFSYEQYF; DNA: TGTGCCAGCAGTGGCCGGGGACCCTTCTCCTACGAGCAGTACTTC
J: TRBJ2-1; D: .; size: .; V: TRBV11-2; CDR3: CASSNNPYPGLTYNEQFF; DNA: TGTGCCAGCAGCAATAATCCCTACCCGGGACTGACCTACAATGAGCAGTTCTTC
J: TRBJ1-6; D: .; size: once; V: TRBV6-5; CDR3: CASSYSFQGGSPLHF; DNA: TGTGCCAGCAGTTACTCGTTCCAGGGTGGGTCACCCCTCCACTTT
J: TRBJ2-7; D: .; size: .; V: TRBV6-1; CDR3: CASSDPFQTEVRYEQYF; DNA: TGTGCCAGCAGTGACCCCTTCCAGACGGAGGTTAGGTACGAGCAGTACTTC
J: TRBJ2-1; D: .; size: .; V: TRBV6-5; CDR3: CASSYSLASEQFF; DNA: TGTGCCAGCAGTTACTCCCTAGCGAGTGAGCAGTTCTTC
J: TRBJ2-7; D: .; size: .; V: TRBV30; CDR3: CAGKGSYEQYF; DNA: TGTGCCGGGAAGGGCAGCTACGAGCAGTACTTC
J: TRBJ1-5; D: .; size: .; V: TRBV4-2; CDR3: CASSQGAQAPHQPQHF; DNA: TGTGCCAGCAGCCAAGGGGCGCAGGCGCCTCATCAGCCCCAGCATTTT